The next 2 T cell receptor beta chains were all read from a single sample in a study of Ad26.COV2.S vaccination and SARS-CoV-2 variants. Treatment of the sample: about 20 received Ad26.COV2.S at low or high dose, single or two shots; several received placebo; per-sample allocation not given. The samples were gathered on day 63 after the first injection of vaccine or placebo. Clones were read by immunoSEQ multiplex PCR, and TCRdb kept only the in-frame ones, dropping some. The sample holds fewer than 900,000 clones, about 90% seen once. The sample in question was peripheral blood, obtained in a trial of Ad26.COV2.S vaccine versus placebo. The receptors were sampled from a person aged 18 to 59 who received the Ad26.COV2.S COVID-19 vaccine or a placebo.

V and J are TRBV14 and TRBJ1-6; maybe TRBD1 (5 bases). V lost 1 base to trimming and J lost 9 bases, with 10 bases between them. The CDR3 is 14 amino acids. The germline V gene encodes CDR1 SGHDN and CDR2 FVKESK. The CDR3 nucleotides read TGTGCCAGCAGCCAAGTAGCGGACATTTCACCCCTCCACTTT. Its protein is CASSQVADISPLHF.

The CDR3 region is CASSKRGTARNEKLFF. DNA of the CDR3: TGTGCCAGCAGCAAAAGGGGGACAGCCCGAAATGAAAAACTGTTTTTT. The V gene is TRBV21-1, the J gene TRBJ1-4; the table's D call TRBD1 went unverified against the DNA. TRBV21-1 is a recognized pseudogene. There are 16 residues in the CDR3.